This TCR beta chain appears in the sequencing data of a study of blood T cell repertoires in COVID-19. Method: immunoSEQ multiplex PCR; TCRdb's copy keeps in-frame clones and lacks some. Of hundreds of thousands of clones in the sample, approximately 86% were seen once. The CDR3 has 13 amino acids. Germline CDR1 and CDR2: SQVTM and ANQGSEA. V lost 6 bases and J lost 4, with 10 bases in between. The chain has TRBV29-1 and TRBJ2-6, with a weak D call TRBD2 (5 bases). The sequenced sample was PBMCs or T cells enriched from blood (not recorded which). This sequence originates from a woman aged 45-60 years who had recovered from COVID-19. CDR3 region: CSVTEGGANVLTF. In nucleotides, the CDR3 is TGCAGCGTCACAGAGGGAGGGGCCAACGTCCTGACTTTC.